The clone carrying this T cell receptor beta chain was recorded at least ten times. Its antigen remains unidentified. The source of the sample is a study of Graves' ophthalmopathy and Graves' hyperthyroidism. General study results and limits: Clonotypes were expanded in thyroid at above 0.001 frequency, and most also appeared in blood.

RNA transcripts were the template, and TCR beta CDR3 regions were amplified from them. In the first round, RT-PCR was carried out with HTBI primers, and a multiplex PCR formed the second round. One entry per CDR3 protein results from TCRdb running MiXCR on the multiplex PCR reads. The sample consists of 200,000 to 250,000 distinct CDR3 sequences, 20% to 25% of them appearing once. Germline V gene lookup returns CDR1 MNHEY and CDR2 SVGAGI. The CDR3 is 15 amino acids. Trimming cost V 4 bases and J 8 bases; bases outside gene matches: 6. In donors with ophthalmopathy, activity was moderate-to-severe, with CAS ≥3, NOSPECS ≥4 and duration under 3 months. A volume of over 9 ml of fresh peripheral blood supplied the PBMCs.

The TCR sequence derives from a woman in her fifties or sixties with Graves' ophthalmopathy. The chain joins TRBV6-5 to TRBJ2-2; TRBD2 matches 11 bases. What was sequenced was peripheral blood. In DNA, the CDR3 is TGTGCCAGCAGTTCCACCCGGACTAGCGGGGGGGAGCTGTTTTTT. Protein: CASSSTRTSGGELFF.